This entry lists 20 T cell receptor beta chains sequenced from one sample in a study of technical replicates of blood from four donors. This table comes from immunoSEQ multiplex PCR, and its TCRdb copy is limited to in-frame clones, with some not included. The sample includes some 78,000 clones, 90% to 95% of them seen just once. Sequencing was performed on T cells isolated from PBMCs. The source of these receptors is a human donor in good health.

This rearrangement joins TRBV19 to TRBJ1-1; TRBD1 matches at 7 bases. Germline assignment: CDR1 LNHDA and CDR2 SQIVND (reference sequence). The CDR3 consists of 15 residues. V gave up 5 bases and J gave up 1 base; unmatched junction bases: 7. CDR3 DNA sequence: TGTGCCAGTAGTTTAACAGGGGCGACGAACACTGAAGCTTTCTTT. It translates to CASSLTGATNTEAFF.

The V and J genes are TRBV5-8 and TRBJ2-2; the match to TRBD2 covers 8 bases. The CDR3 has 15 residues. Germline CDR1 reads SGHTS; CDR2 reads YDEGEE. Trimming took 7 bases from V and 0 from J; bases not matched to a gene: 5. The CDR3 bases are TGTGCCAGCCGGGGGGGGCTCGCGAACACCGGGGAGCTGTTTTTT. Its translation: CASRGGLANTGELFF.

The chain is built from TRBV6-5 and TRBJ1-1; TRBD1 aligns across 11 bases. The CDR3 spans 15 residues. The V segment lost 2 bases and the J segment 7 bases; nucleotides outside the gene matches: 6. Germline assignment: CDR1 MNHEY and CDR2 SVGAGI. The CDR3 protein is CASSYGDRGFSEAFF. The CDR3 DNA reads TGTGCCAGCAGTTACGGGGACAGGGGGTTTAGTGAAGCTTTCTTT.

The V call is TRBV11-3, the J call TRBJ2-2, with 9 bases matching TRBD2. This CDR3 spans 16 amino acids. Trimming took 4 bases from V and 7 from J; bases not matched to a gene: 10. In germline, CDR1 is SGHNT, CDR2 YENEEA. CDR3 DNA sequence: TGTGCCAGCAGCTCGGAGGAGCGGGAGGTTCACGGGGAGCTGTTTTTT. Translating gives CASSSEEREVHGELFF.

The genes are TRBV25-1 and TRBJ2-1, with TRBD2 as a possible D gene (7 bases). Germline V gene data show CDR1 as MGHDK and CDR2 as SYGVNS. CDR3 length: 16 amino acids. V lost 0 bases and J lost 6, with 15 bases in between. Here the CDR3 reads CASSEYGGRGVNEQFF. CDR3 sequence (DNA): TGTGCCAGCAGTGAATACGGGGGGCGAGGTGTCAATGAGCAGTTCTTC.

This clone appeared once. The J gene is TRBJ2-1, the V gene TRBV4-2; D possibly corresponds to TRBD2 (5 bases). The CDR3 covers 17 residues. Per the germline V gene, CDR1 is LGHNA and CDR2 is YNFKEQ. V was cut by 0 bases and J by 0 bases, with 12 bases left in between. The CDR3 loop reads CASSQDLAGYSYNEQFF. The CDR3 DNA reads TGTGCCAGCAGCCAAGATCTTGCGGGTTACTCCTACAATGAGCAGTTCTTC.

This chain links TRBV18 with TRBJ2-6; TRBD1 might be the D (6 bases). Per germline, CDR1 KGHSH and CDR2 LQKENI. This CDR3 region has 17 residues. V was cut by 6 bases and J by 0 bases, with 15 bases left in between. Here the CDR3 reads CASSLPTGSSGANVLTF. DNA for the CDR3: TGTGCCAGCTCCCTACCGACAGGCAGCTCTGGGGCCAACGTCCTGACTTTC.

This clone was seen just once. This rearrangement joins TRBV30 to TRBJ2-1; 10 bases match TRBD2. The CDR3 is made up of 14 amino acids. With 2 bases clipped from V and 8 bases from J, the junction kept 6 bases outside the gene matches. Germline CDR1 is GTSNPN and CDR2 is SVGIG (reference sequence). The CDR3 loop reads CAWSKSSGSYEQFF. The CDR3 DNA reads TGTGCCTGGAGTAAGTCTAGCGGGAGCTATGAGCAGTTCTTC.

The chain has TRBV6-5 and TRBJ2-7, with 9 bases identical to TRBD2. This CDR3 contains 15 residues. CDR1 is MNHEY, CDR2 SVGAGI, per germline. The V and J ends lost 2 bases and 4 bases, in that order; junction bases with no gene match: 6. In DNA, the CDR3 is TGTGCCAGCAGTTACCTTCTAAGCGGGAGGTACGAGCAGTACTTC. Encoded protein: CASSYLLSGRYEQYF.

DNA for the CDR3: TGTGCCAGCAGCTTAGCCGTTACTGTCAAACCCTACGAGCAGTACTTC. Its translation: CASSLAVTVKPYEQYF. This chain uses TRBV13 with TRBJ2-7; D is uncertain. Trimming stripped 1 base from V and 2 bases from J, with 15 bases between. Germline V gives CDR1 PRHDT, CDR2 FYEKMQ (reference sequence). This CDR3 has 16 amino acids.

The rearrangement links TRBV25-1 to TRBJ2-6, with D possibly matching TRBD2 (5 bases). Germline V gives CDR1 MGHDK, CDR2 SYGVNS. This CDR3 spans 16 amino acids. V dropped 5 bases and J dropped 0 bases, with 11 bases sitting between them. CDR3 nucleotide sequence: TGTGCCAGCAGTCTCGGGATCCTCTCTGGGGCCAACGTCCTGACTTTC. It is translated as CASSLGILSGANVLTF.

The rearrangement joins TRBV13 to TRBJ2-3; D is undetermined. Germline loops: CDR1 PRHDT, CDR2 FYEKMQ (reference sequence). There are 14 residues in the CDR3. Trimming pared 5 bases from V and 6 bases from J, leaving 15 bases between. CDR3 nucleotides: TGTGCCAGCAGCCATCGACTGGGTCGGGATACGCAGTATTTT. Translated, it gives CASSHRLGRDTQYF.

This sequence joins TRBV2 and TRBJ1-1; D is unresolved. V lost 1 base, J lost 10 bases, and 10 bases lay in between. CDR1 and CDR2 (germline): SNHLY, FYNNEI. The CDR3 contains 12 residues. The DNA of the CDR3 is TGTGCCAGCAGTGAAGACCCCTCGGGAGCTTTCTTT. This codes for CASSEDPSGAFF.

On this clone: A read error may account for a junction end that differs from germline. The V and J genes are TRBV4-1 and TRBJ2-7, with 7 bases that match TRBD1. CDR3 length: 12 residues. From germline, CDR1 is MGHRA and CDR2 YSYEKL. CDR3 sequence (DNA): TGCGCCAGCAGCCAAGGGGCCGGGACAGCGTCATTC. Translation: CASSQGAGTASF.

This clone has a single count. The chain couples TRBV6-5 to TRBJ1-2; TRBD1 matches at 9 bases. CDR1 and CDR2 (germline): MNHEY, SVGAGI. The CDR3 extends over 14 amino acids. Germline trimming cut 6 bases from V and 6 bases from J; bases unmatched to any gene: 8. CDR3 loop: CASSWDRVDNGYTF. CDR3 in DNA: TGTGCCAGCAGCTGGGACAGGGTGGATAATGGCTACACCTTC.

The chain has TRBV27 and TRBJ1-2; 7 nucleotides agree with TRBD1. V was pared by 2 bases and J by 8 bases, with 11 bases of the junction left unmatched. CDR3 length: 15 residues. Germline CDR1 MNHEY, CDR2 SMNVEV (reference sequence). Written as DNA, the CDR3 is TGTGCCAGCAGTTTAGCGCGGGACAGTCTTAGGGGCTACACCTTC. Amino acid sequence: CASSLARDSLRGYTF.

This chain uses TRBV7-9 with TRBJ2-3, with 8 bases fitting TRBD1. In germline, CDR1 is SEHNR, CDR2 FQNEAQ (reference sequence). The CDR3 consists of 13 residues. J lost 5 bases, V lost 5 bases, and 3 bases had no gene match. Here the CDR3 DNA reads TGTGCCAGCAGCCCAGGGGGCAAAGATACGCAGTATTTT. It translates to CASSPGGKDTQYF.

This chain links TRBV25-1 with TRBJ2-5; D is possibly TRBD1 (5 bases). Germline V lookup: CDR1 MGHDK, CDR2 SYGVNS. With 3 bases removed from V and 2 bases from J, the gap between germline ends came to 13 bases. The CDR3 runs 15 residues. CDR3 in DNA: TGTGCCAGCAGTGAGATAGGGGAACAACAAGAGACCCAGTACTTC. Translation gives CASSEIGEQQETQYF.

The CDR3: CASSLRIRGGETQYF. The CDR3 DNA reads TGTGCCAGCAGCTTACGGATAAGGGGAGGGGAGACCCAGTACTTC. The chain links TRBV7-2 to TRBJ2-5; 7 positions match TRBD2. With 2 bases clipped from V and 5 bases from J, the junction kept 8 bases outside the gene matches. Germline V gene lookup returns CDR1 SGHTA and CDR2 FQGNSA. This CDR3 contains 15 residues.

The chain uses TRBV6-1 and TRBJ2-7, with TRBD2 matching 9 bases. The CDR3 contains 16 residues. The V segment lost 1 base and the J segment 2 bases; nucleotides outside the gene matches: 6. Germline CDR1 reads MNHNS; CDR2 reads SASEGT. CDR3 protein: CASSEGLAGDTYEQYF. In nucleotides, the CDR3 is TGTGCCAGCAGTGAAGGGTTAGCGGGAGACACCTACGAGCAGTACTTC.